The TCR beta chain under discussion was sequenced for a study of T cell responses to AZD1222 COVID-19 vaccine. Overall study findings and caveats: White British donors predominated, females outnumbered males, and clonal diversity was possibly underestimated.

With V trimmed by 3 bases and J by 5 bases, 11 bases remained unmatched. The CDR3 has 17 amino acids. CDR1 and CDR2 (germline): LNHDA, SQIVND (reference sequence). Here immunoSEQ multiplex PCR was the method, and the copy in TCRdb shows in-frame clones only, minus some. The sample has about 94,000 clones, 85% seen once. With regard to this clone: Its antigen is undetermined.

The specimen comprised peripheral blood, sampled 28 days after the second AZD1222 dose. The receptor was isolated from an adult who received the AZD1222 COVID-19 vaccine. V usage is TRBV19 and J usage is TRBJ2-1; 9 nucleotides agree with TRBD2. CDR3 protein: CASSIAGKTSGHNEQFF. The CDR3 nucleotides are TGTGCCAGTAGTATCGCGGGTAAGACTAGCGGACACAATGAGCAGTTCTTC.